The next 28 T cell receptor beta chains were all read from a single sample in a study of neurological immune-mediated disorders. TCRdb re-analysed the 5' RACE reads in MiXCR, keeping a single row per CDR3 protein. Of 25,000 to 40,000 distinct CDR3 sequences listed, less than 1.6% are singletons. The specimen was PBMCs. All receptors come from a woman aged 25 to 39 with multiple sclerosis.

At least ten counts were recorded for this clonotype. The CDR3 DNA follows: TGTGCCAGCAGCCACGAAAACGGGGAGCTGTTTTTT. This sequence encodes CASSHENGELFF. This chain joins TRBV7-2 and TRBJ2-2, with no clear D. The germline V and J ends were trimmed by 5 bases and 7 bases, with 8 bases remaining between them. This CDR3 is built from 12 residues. Germline V gene sequence: CDR1 SGHTA, CDR2 FQGNSA.

This clonotype was found many times. The gene calls are TRBV20-1 and TRBJ1-6; 10 positions match TRBD1. V was clipped by 6 bases and J by 5 bases; unmatched bases: 7. This CDR3 comprises 15 residues. Germline V gives CDR1 DFQATT, CDR2 SNEGSKA (reference sequence). Here the CDR3 reads CSARPGTGDNSPLHF. CDR3 in DNA: TGCAGTGCGCGACCCGGGACAGGGGATAATTCACCCCTCCACTTT.

The table lists this clonotype with many counts. An end of the junction differs from the germline gene, which may be a read error. The chain recombines TRBV3-1 with TRBJ2-2; D is uncertain. Germline values: CDR1 LGHDT, CDR2 YNNKEL (reference sequence). The CDR3 has 13 amino acids. CDR3 nucleotide sequence: TGTGCCAGCAGCCCACCGAATACCGGGGAGCTGTTTTTT. It specifies CASSPPNTGELFF.

This clonotype was detected ten times or more. Being one base from a much bigger clone, this may be a read error. The CDR3 end shows no conserved phenylalanine or tryptophan, and so a read error is likely. The J gene is TRBJ2-1, the V gene TRBV12-3 or TRBV12-4; 9 bases are shared with TRBD2. The CDR3 covers 15 residues. V dropped 0 bases and J dropped 9; count of bases not matched to a gene: 6. The DNA of the CDR3 is TGTGCCAGCAGTTTAGCTGCGGGGGGGCCTAGTGAGCAGTTCTGC. Protein sequence: CASSLAAGGPSEQFC.

There are many counts of this clonotype. The V and J genes are TRBV12-3 or TRBV12-4 and TRBJ2-1; tentative D call: TRBD2 (6 bases). This CDR3 has 13 amino acids. The ends were cut back, 2 bases at V and 5 bases at J, with 7 bases in the middle. The chain's CDR3 is CASSLPGDNEQFF. DNA for the CDR3: TGTGCCAGCAGTTTACCGGGGGACAATGAGCAGTTCTTC.

In its sample, this clonotype was seen many times. The chain uses TRBV12-3 or TRBV12-4 and TRBJ1-1; D call uncertain. Trimming took 3 bases from V and 3 from J, leaving 8 bases between them. The CDR3 sequence is 13 residues long. The CDR3 DNA follows: TGTGCCAGCAGTTTTACCGGGGACACTGAAGCTTTCTTT. This gives the protein CASSFTGDTEAFF.

This clonotype was recorded many times. The junction shows a germline mismatch at one end, possibly a read error. This rearrangement joins TRBV20-1 to TRBJ1-1, with a weak D call TRBD1 (6 bases). Germline CDR1 DFQATT, CDR2 SNEGSKA (reference sequence). The CDR3 length is 12 residues. In nucleotides, the CDR3 is TGCAGTGCCAGAGGGGGGGGCACTGAAGCTTTCTTT. Its protein is CSARGGGTEAFF.

This clonotype has at least ten counts. The chain has TRBV25-1 and TRBJ2-3; maybe TRBD2 (5 bases). V lost 8 bases to trimming and J lost 4 bases, with 13 bases between them. The CDR3 spans 13 residues. The V gene's germline CDR1 is MGHDK and CDR2 SYGVNS. This chain's CDR3 is CASSPGGSDTQYF. The CDR3, as DNA: TGTGCCAGCTCGCCGGGCGGGTCAGATACGCAGTATTTT.

This clonotype has at least ten counts. The chain employs TRBV27 and TRBJ2-2; D gene ambiguous. Trimming stripped 3 bases from V and 6 bases from J, with 5 bases between. Germline lookup yields CDR1 MNHEY and CDR2 SMNVEV (reference sequence). This CDR3 region has 12 residues. CDR3 loop: CASSFRSGELFF. The CDR3 bases are TGTGCCAGCAGTTTTAGGTCCGGGGAGCTGTTTTTT.

The chain has TRBV20-1 and TRBJ1-2, with D tentatively TRBD1 (5 bases). This CDR3 is built from 13 residues. Trimming pared 3 bases from V and 4 bases from J, leaving 12 bases between. CDR1 is DFQATT and CDR2 is SNEGSKA in the germline V gene (reference sequence). CDR3 amino acids: CSASPGMSYGYTF. The CDR3 DNA sequence: TGCAGTGCTAGCCCAGGGATGAGCTATGGCTACACCTTC.

In its sample, this clonotype was seen many times. This chain joins TRBV5-1 and TRBJ2-3; the match to TRBD2 covers 9 bases. Trimming removed 0 bases from V and 2 bases from J; junction bases left unmatched: 4. The CDR3 contains 16 residues. Germline CDR1 and CDR2: SGHRS and YFSETQ. CDR3 protein: CASSLEAGGPTDTQYF. For the CDR3, the DNA is TGCGCCAGCAGCTTGGAGGCGGGGGGGCCCACAGATACGCAGTATTTT.

This clonotype was counted many times. The chain uses TRBV7-2 and TRBJ1-1, with D unclear. Trimming took off 5 bases at V and 2 bases at J, with 18 bases between the two ends. CDR1 and CDR2 from the germline V gene are SGHTA and FQGNSA. This CDR3 region has 16 residues. The CDR3 coding sequence is TGTGCCAGCAGCCCCGGGCCGGGGAGGAGTAACACTGAAGCTTTCTTT. It yields the protein CASSPGPGRSNTEAFF.

This clonotype has a count of ten or more. CDR3 protein: CASSLGGGGDEQYF. The DNA of the CDR3 is TGTGCCAGCAGTTTAGGCGGGGGCGGGGACGAGCAGTACTTC. The V gene is TRBV12-3 or TRBV12-4, the J gene TRBJ2-7; D perhaps matches TRBD2 (7 bases). This CDR3 comprises 14 residues. Trimming took 1 base from V and 5 from J, leaving 12 bases between them.

There are many counts of this clonotype. V usage is TRBV7-9 and J usage is TRBJ2-2, with D possibly being TRBD1 (5 bases). CDR3 length: 15 amino acids. The V gene lost 3 bases and the J gene lost 7 bases, with 15 bases spanning the gap. Germline V gene lookup returns CDR1 SEHNR and CDR2 FQNEAQ (reference sequence). This CDR3 reads CASSLGRAPGGELFF. The DNA for the CDR3 is TGTGCCAGCAGCTTGGGCAGGGCCCCGGGCGGGGAGCTGTTTTTT.

This clonotype has at least ten counts. The chain uses TRBV6-2 or TRBV6-3 and TRBJ2-2, with D possibly being TRBD2 (6 bases). CDR3 size: 14 residues. Germline lookup yields CDR1 MNHEY and CDR2 SVGEGT. The V end lost 5 bases, the J end lost 4 bases, and 11 bases lay between the germline ends. The CDR3 spells CASSRTGVTGELFF. The CDR3 DNA reads TGTGCCAGCAGTCGCACGGGGGTCACCGGGGAGCTGTTTTTT.

This clonotype was observed at least ten times. The chain carries TRBV7-6 and TRBJ2-3, with D unresolved. Germline V gene lookup returns CDR1 SGHVS and CDR2 FNYEAQ. V lost 6 bases and J lost 2, with 15 bases in between. CDR3 size: 15 residues. For the CDR3, the DNA is TGTGCCAGCAGGTATTCAAAGAGCGACACAGATACGCAGTATTTT. Translating it yields CASRYSKSDTDTQYF.

Ten or more counts support this clonotype. This chain joins TRBV6-2 or TRBV6-3 and TRBJ2-5, with D hard to call. CDR1 and CDR2 from the germline V gene are MNHEY and SVGEGT. V was trimmed by 6 bases and J by 5 bases, leaving 7 bases between them. The CDR3 extends over 11 amino acids. CDR3 sequence: CASSDRETQYF. The CDR3 region has the DNA TGTGCCAGCAGCGATAGGGAGACCCAGTACTTC.

This clonotype was recorded at least ten times. The chain recombines TRBV5-1 with TRBJ2-3; the D call may be TRBD1 or TRBD2 (6 bases each). The CDR3 has 15 residues. V lost 1 base to trimming and J lost 3 bases, with 12 bases between them. Germline loops: CDR1 SGHRS, CDR2 YFSETQ. The CDR3 spells CASSLRGQRTDTQYF. The CDR3 DNA is TGCGCCAGCAGCTTGCGGGGGCAGCGGACAGATACGCAGTATTTT.

At least ten counts were recorded for this clonotype. The chain combines TRBV7-7 with TRBJ2-1; tentative D call: TRBD1 (5 bases). CDR1 is SSHAT, CDR2 FNYEAQ, per germline (reference sequence). This CDR3 has 13 amino acids. V was trimmed by 5 bases and J by 3 bases, leaving 8 bases between them. The CDR3 region is CASSQGVYNEQFF. CDR3 bases: TGTGCCAGCAGCCAGGGCGTCTACAATGAGCAGTTCTTC.

This clonotype was counted many times. This chain connects TRBV24-1 to TRBJ2-4; 8 nucleotides align to TRBD1. The CDR3 sequence is 17 residues long. The germline V gene has CDR1 KGHDR and CDR2 SFDVKD. V dropped 0 bases and J dropped 3; count of bases not matched to a gene: 6. CDR3 nucleotide sequence: TGTGCCACCAGTGATTTGGAGACAGGGGAGGACAAAAACATTCAGTACTTC. It is translated as CATSDLETGEDKNIQYF.

Many counts were recorded for this clonotype. The CDR3 nucleotides are TGCAGTGCTGGGGGGCGGACCTACGAGCAGTACTTC. Translation gives CSAGGRTYEQYF. This rearrangement joins TRBV20-1 to TRBJ2-7; either TRBD1 or TRBD2 may supply D (6 bases each). Germline CDR1 and CDR2: DFQATT and SNEGSKA (reference sequence). This CDR3 region has 12 residues. V lost 5 bases to trimming and J lost 2 bases, with 10 bases between them.

This clonotype was counted many times. The V call is TRBV5-5, the J call TRBJ2-2, with D hard to call. The V gene lost 5 bases and the J gene lost 6 bases, with 17 bases spanning the gap. From germline, CDR1 is SGHKS and CDR2 YYEKEE (reference sequence). The CDR3 has 15 residues. CDR3 DNA sequence: TGTGCCAGCAGGAAGGCCCTCCAAGGCGCCGGGGAGCTGTTTTTT. It translates to CASRKALQGAGELFF.

A remark on this clonotype: Just one base apart from a much larger clone, this may be a read error. No conserved phenylalanine or tryptophan is present at the end of the CDR3, so a read error is the likely explanation. The chain couples TRBV20-1 to TRBJ2-1; D might be TRBD2 (5 bases). The germline CDR1 and CDR2 sequences are DFQATT and SNEGSKA (reference sequence). This CDR3 is 12 amino acids long. V was cut by 1 base and J by 5 bases, with 6 bases left in between. This CDR3 is CSARGGHNEQFI. The CDR3 nucleotides are TGCAGTGCTAGAGGAGGGCACAATGAGCAGTTCATC.

There are many counts of this clonotype. The gene calls are TRBV12-3 or TRBV12-4 and TRBJ1-1, with a possible D match to TRBD1 (5 bases). V lost 3 bases and J 5 bases, leaving 10 bases between the germline ends. This CDR3 contains 13 residues. Written as DNA, the CDR3 is TGTGCCAGCAGTTTTAGGGGCAGGACTGAAGCTTTCTTT. The encoded protein is CASSFRGRTEAFF.

This clonotype was seen repeatedly, ten times or more. One junction end disagrees with the germline gene, perhaps due to a read error. The chain uses TRBV7-2 and TRBJ1-2; perhaps TRBD1 as D (6 bases). Germline CDR1 reads SGHTA; CDR2 reads FQGNSA. This CDR3 contains 11 residues. CDR3 sequence (DNA): TGTGCCAGCGGCCTGCTCCCGGGACACGTCTTC. This gives the protein CASGLLPGHVF.

This clonotype was detected ten times or more. The chain couples TRBV6-5 to TRBJ1-1; no clear D gene. Trimming took off 5 bases at V and 1 base at J, with 11 bases between the two ends. This CDR3 is built from 14 residues. Germline values: CDR1 MNHEY, CDR2 SVGAGI. The CDR3 region is CASSDPRGNTEAFF. The CDR3, as DNA: TGTGCCAGCAGTGACCCCCGAGGGAACACTGAAGCTTTCTTT.

The table lists this clonotype with many counts. The chain carries TRBV3-1 and TRBJ1-2, with 7 nucleotides matching TRBD1. Germline V gene lookup returns CDR1 LGHDT and CDR2 YNNKEL (reference sequence). Trimming took 1 base from V and 4 from J; bases not matched to a gene: 6. The CDR3 extends over 15 amino acids. CDR3 bases: TGTGCCAGCAGCCAAGGACCCGGGACAGCCTATGGCTACACCTTC. Translating it yields CASSQGPGTAYGYTF.

In its sample, this clonotype was seen many times. V is TRBV20-1 and J is TRBJ1-4, with a weak D call TRBD1 (5 bases). Germline CDR1 and CDR2: DFQATT and SNEGSKA (reference sequence). There are 12 residues in the CDR3. V gave up 3 bases and J gave up 9 bases, with 11 bases separating them. This CDR3 reads CSASMTAKKLFF. CDR3 DNA: TGCAGTGCTAGTATGACAGCTAAAAAACTGTTTTTT.